The 17 T cell receptor beta chains in this list originate from one sample, sequenced in a study of T-cell memory formation after mild COVID-19. TCRdb redid the calling of the 5' RACE reads with MiXCR, one entry per CDR3 protein. Among fewer than 650,000 distinct CDR3 sequences listed, 20% to 25% were seen once. Sequenced material: PBMCs or a T cell subset sorted from them (not recorded which). Receptor source: an adult woman who had mild COVID-19 (a few samples of this study predate the infection). Cell type and time point are not known.

This clonotype was picked up a small number of times. V usage is TRBV6-4 and J usage is TRBJ2-1, with TRBD2 matching 8 bases. The CDR3 covers 18 residues. Germline values: CDR1 MRHNA, CDR2 SNTAGT. The trim removed 7 bases at V and 9 bases at J, leaving 23 bases unmatched. The CDR3 spells CASTPGSFAAGVKGEQFF. For the CDR3, the DNA is TGTGCCAGCACTCCGGGCTCATTCGCAGCGGGAGTTAAGGGTGAGCAGTTCTTC.

This clonotype was picked up many times. One junction end disagrees with the germline gene, perhaps due to a read error. The V call is TRBV5-1, the J call TRBJ2-3, with TRBD2 identical over 7 bases. Germline-derived CDR1 and CDR2 are SGHRS and YFSETQ. The CDR3 consists of 15 residues. CDR3 residues: CASSLDGGSTDTQYF. CDR3 nucleotide sequence: TGTGCCAGTAGTCTAGACGGGGGGAGCACAGATACGCAGTATTTT.

The V and J genes are TRBV6-2 or TRBV6-3 and TRBJ2-7, with D hard to call. This CDR3 region has 13 residues. The germline V gene has CDR1 MNHEY and CDR2 SVGEGT. V lost 2 bases and J 2 bases, leaving 7 bases between the germline ends. The CDR3 region is CASSYRLTYEQYF. CDR3 sequence (DNA): TGTGCCAGCAGTTACCGGCTTACCTACGAGCAGTACTTC.

There are a few counts of this clonotype. The chain has TRBV7-3 and TRBJ2-2; D not certain. Germline-derived CDR1 and CDR2 are SGHTA and FQGTGA. CDR3 size: 14 residues. V was pared by 2 bases and J by 7 bases, with 11 bases between. For the CDR3, the DNA is TGTGCCAGCAGCTTAGGCCCGAAGAGCGGGGAGCTGTTTTTT. Its protein product is CASSLGPKSGELFF.

The chain couples TRBV5-1 to TRBJ1-1, with a weak D call TRBD1 (6 bases). Deletions cut 0 bases from V and 4 bases from J, with 10 bases between. Looked up from germline, CDR1 is SGHRS and CDR2 is YFSETQ. CDR3 size: 14 residues. CDR3: CASSLDRAGTEAFF. The CDR3 region has the DNA TGCGCCAGCAGCTTGGACAGGGCAGGCACTGAAGCTTTCTTT.

This clonotype was detected only a few times. The CDR3 nucleotides read TGTGCCTGGAGTGTACAATTCTATGGCTACACCTTC. Translated: CAWSVQFYGYTF. This chain links TRBV30 with TRBJ1-2; D gene ambiguous. In germline, CDR1 is GTSNPN, CDR2 SVGIG (reference sequence). The germline V and J ends were trimmed by 0 bases and 4 bases, with 6 bases remaining between them. The CDR3 totals 12 residues. The full variable domain, with the rest looked up from reference TRBV30 and TRBJ1-2, is SQTIHQWPATLVQPVGSPLSLECTVEGTSNPNLYWYRQAAGRGLQLLFYSVGIGQISSEVPQNLSASRPQDRQFILSSKKLLLSDSGFYLCAWSVQFYGYTFGSGTRLTVV.

V gene TRBV6-5 combines with J gene TRBJ1-4, with a possible D match to TRBD1 (6 bases). Trimming removed 7 bases from V and 3 bases from J, with 12 bases in between. The CDR3 runs to 14 residues. CDR1 is MNHEY and CDR2 is SVGAGI in the germline V gene. This CDR3 is CASKGGWANEKLFF. The CDR3 DNA sequence: TGTGCCAGCAAAGGGGGTTGGGCTAATGAAAAACTGTTTTTT.

This clonotype was seen ten or more times. The genes are TRBV12-3 or TRBV12-4 and TRBJ2-1, with D perhaps TRBD1 (6 bases). V was clipped by 6 bases and J by 16 bases, with 19 bases between them. The CDR3 is 12 amino acids. CDR3 nucleotide sequence: TGTGCCAGCAGCCCCGGATGGGGGCGACCCTTCTTC. Translated, it gives CASSPGWGRPFF.

In its sample, this clonotype was seen a few times. The chain employs TRBV20-1 and TRBJ1-1; D not certain. CDR1 DFQATT and CDR2 SNEGSKA come from the germline V gene (reference sequence). Trimming removed 3 bases from V and 1 base from J, with 9 bases in between. The CDR3 is 13 residues long. CDR3 DNA: TGCAGTGCTAGGAGGTCGTCGAACACTGAAGCTTTCTTT. Its protein product is CSARRSSNTEAFF.

V usage is TRBV11-2 and J usage is TRBJ2-7; 8 nucleotides line up with TRBD2. V lost 5 bases and J lost 0; bases outside the gene matches: 6. The CDR3 has 15 residues. In germline, CDR1 is SGHAT, CDR2 FQNNGV. The CDR3, as DNA: TGTGCCAGCAGCGAAGGGACTAGGAGCTCCTACGAGCAGTACTTC. Translated: CASSEGTRSSYEQYF.

This chain links TRBV10-3 with TRBJ2-3, with 10 bases that match TRBD1. The CDR3 sequence is 14 residues long. Germline CDR1 reads ENHRY; CDR2 reads SYGVKD. V lost 11 bases to trimming and J lost 0 bases; unmatched junction nucleotides: 5. In DNA form, the CDR3 reads TGTGCCTCAAGACAGGGGGCTAGCACAGATACGCAGTATTTT. It encodes CASRQGASTDTQYF.

This clonotype was observed a few times. The chain couples TRBV10-3 to TRBJ2-7, with D unclear. This CDR3 has 13 residues. The ends were cut back, 4 bases at V and 4 bases at J, with 11 bases in the middle. Germline values: CDR1 ENHRY, CDR2 SYGVKD. DNA for the CDR3: TGTGCCATCAGTGTAGGGTGGGGATACGAGCAGTACTTC. Translation: CAISVGWGYEQYF.

The CDR3 sequence: CASSLLGGDYGYTF. CDR3 DNA: TGTGCCAGCAGCTTATTGGGGGGCGATTATGGCTACACCTTC. V and J are TRBV7-9 and TRBJ1-2; weak D call: TRBD1 (6 bases). Germline V gives CDR1 SEHNR, CDR2 FQNEAQ (reference sequence). CDR3 length: 14 residues. With 2 bases removed from V and 5 bases from J, the gap between germline ends came to 12 bases.

The V gene is TRBV29-1, the J gene TRBJ2-1, with a weak D call TRBD2 (5 bases). The V end was cut by 3 bases, the J end by 6 bases, with 15 bases between. The CDR3 length is 14 residues. The germline V gene has CDR1 SQVTM and CDR2 ANQGSEA. The CDR3 loop is CSVDGLPLGNEQFF. The CDR3 DNA sequence: TGCAGCGTTGACGGACTCCCGCTAGGCAATGAGCAGTTCTTC.

The CDR3 protein is CSAVKTAINQPQHF. CDR3 sequence (DNA): TGCAGTGCGGTTAAGACGGCTATCAATCAGCCCCAGCATTTT. The chain uses TRBV20-1 and TRBJ1-5; no clear D gene. Trimming stripped 6 bases from V and 3 bases from J, with 15 bases between. The CDR3 length is 14 residues. Germline CDR1 is DFQATT and CDR2 is SNEGSKA (reference sequence).

The rearrangement links TRBV21-1 to TRBJ1-5. TRBV21-1 corresponds to a pseudogene. This CDR3 is 15 amino acids long. As DNA, the CDR3 is TGTGCCAGCAGCAAAGGTTTGGGACCCAATCAGCCCCAGCATTTT. Encoded protein: CASSKGLGPNQPQHF.

This clonotype was observed a handful of times. CDR3 DNA: TGTGCCAGCAGTCCTGGGGCCTACAATGAGCAGTTCTTC. It codes for CASSPGAYNEQFF. The chain combines TRBV12-3 or TRBV12-4 with TRBJ2-1; the D is unclear. The V and J ends lost 5 bases and 2 bases respectively, with 7 bases between them. The CDR3 spans 13 residues.